This note documents a single T cell receptor beta chain sequence. Its antigen remains unidentified. This entry belongs to a study of blood T cells in healthy people across ages. The CDR3 spans 13 residues. The V end was cut by 5 bases, the J end by 8 bases, with 15 bases between. Germline values: CDR1 MDHEN, CDR2 SYDVKM. It was with a sample-barcoded 5' primer and a J-beta primer mix that a second PCR of roughly 7 to 12 cycles was run. Per-sample output comprised a minimum of 3 million paired-end reads containing CDR3. Each CDR3 protein gets one entry after TCRdb re-called the 5' RACE reads with MiXCR. The top ten clones hold more than 7.5% of a sample with some 760,000 distinct CDR3 sequences, around 25% of them seen once. General study findings and limits: Higher diversity, along with more naive CD4+ cells, distinguished long-lived donors from aged donors.

These data were also reused for a study on T cells of mothers and their children. As that report states: Inherited differences only slightly affect thymic shaping of TCR recombination output.

The sequenced sample consisted of blood. The TCR originated in a boy between 5 and 17 years old in good health. The chain carries TRBV28 and TRBJ1-2; TRBD1 might be the D (6 bases). The DNA of the CDR3 is TGTGCCAGCAGTCCCGGGGGGGGCCTAGGCTACACCTTC. It codes for CASSPGGGLGYTF.